A selection of T cell receptor beta chains follows, all from one sample in a study of identical twins. Via MiXCR, TCRdb re-called the 5' RACE reads, giving one row per CDR3 protein. Of 450,000 to 600,000 distinct CDR3 sequences in the sample, more than 20% were seen once. The same data also contributed to another study, on yellow fever vaccine responses in identical twins.

The sequencing sample was made of CD4+ T cells sorted from blood. Receptors were obtained from a woman aged 18-29 years in good health. The CDR3 runs from the conserved cysteine through the conserved F or W. The D gene is left open where the match is weak. Clone size is given for some rows only: seen once, a few or many times, or a class if the clone is expanded.

cdr3_aa cdr3_nt j_call v_call d_call clone_size
CTSKEREVTYEQYF TGTACCAGCAAAGAGCGGGAGGTCACCTACGAGCAGTACTTC TRBJ2-7 TRBV12-3/TRBV12-4 TRBD2 -
CAIRTGESYEQYF TGTGCCATCCGGACAGGGGAGTCCTACGAGCAGTACTTC TRBJ2-7 TRBV10-3 TRBD1 few
CASSREDEQYF TGTGCCAGCAGCCGAGAGGACGAGCAGTACTTC TRBJ2-7 TRBV11-2 - -
CSVPLGPNYNEQFF TGCAGCGTTCCATTGGGTCCCAACTACAATGAGCAGTTCTTC TRBJ2-1 TRBV29-1 - -
CASRSGTSGTTGELFF TGCGCCAGCAGAAGTGGGACTAGCGGGACCACCGGGGAGCTGTTTTTT TRBJ2-2 TRBV5-1 TRBD2 many
CSARDSAAGWEAFF TGCAGTGCTAGAGATAGCGCAGCCGGGTGGGAAGCTTTCTTT TRBJ1-1 TRBV20-1 - few
CASRLVMGAGELFF TGTGCCAGCAGACTAGTCATGGGGGCCGGGGAGCTGTTTTTT TRBJ2-2 TRBV6-1 - few
CASSAVAGGADTQYF TGTGCCAGCAGCGCCGTAGCGGGAGGGGCAGATACGCAGTATTTT TRBJ2-3 TRBV9 TRBD2 few
CASRPGAVNTGELFF TGTGCCAGTCGTCCTGGGGCAGTGAATACCGGGGAGCTGTTTTTT TRBJ2-2 TRBV6-4 - -
CASTWGGLEEKLFF TGTGCCAGCACCTGGGGGGGGCTGGAAGAAAAACTGTTTTTT TRBJ1-4 TRBV28 - -
CASSLTTFAGGPDNEQFF TGTGCCAGCAGCCTTACAACCTTCGCGGGGGGGCCCGACAATGAGCAGTTCTTC TRBJ2-1 TRBV4-2 TRBD2 -
CASSRNPGQRTGELFF TGTGCCAGCAGCCGAAATCCGGGACAGCGCACCGGGGAGCTGTTTTTT TRBJ2-2 TRBV3-1 TRBD1 few
CASSQQPGPNEKLFF TGTGCCAGTAGTCAACAGCCGGGTCCTAATGAAAAACTGTTTTTT TRBJ1-4 TRBV19 - -
CASSQDRLVGNIQYF TGTGCCAGCAGCCAAGATCGACTAGTAGGAAACATTCAGTACTTC TRBJ2-4 TRBV4-2 - -
CASSVDPQYF TGTGCCAGCAGTGTAGACCCACAGTACTTC TRBJ2-7 TRBV27 - -
CASSLIGGATEAFF TGTGCCAGCAGCTTAATTGGGGGCGCCACTGAAGCTTTCTTT TRBJ1-1 TRBV7-9 - few
CSATGTSVAYTQYF TGCAGTGCGACCGGGACTAGCGTTGCATATACGCAGTATTTT TRBJ2-3 TRBV20-1 TRBD2 once
CASSQGGFTGLGSYEQYF TGTGCCAGCAGCCAAGGAGGGTTTACAGGGTTGGGTTCCTACGAGCAGTACTTC TRBJ2-7 TRBV14 - -
CASRRTSGRQADF TGTGCCAGCAGAAGGACTAGCGGGAGACAAGCGGACTTC TRBJ2-7 TRBV27 TRBD2 -
CASSLGAIPETQYF TGTGCCAGCAGTTTAGGGGCGATCCCGGAGACCCAGTACTTC TRBJ2-5 TRBV12-3/TRBV12-4 - -
CSAREDRAGANEKLFF TGCAGTGCTAGAGAGGACAGGGCCGGAGCTAATGAAAAACTGTTTTTT TRBJ1-4 TRBV20-1 TRBD1 once
CATSDLVASGTEQFF TGTGCCACCAGTGATTTGGTGGCTAGCGGAACCGAGCAGTTCTTC TRBJ2-1 TRBV24-1 TRBD2 few
CASSPSPGLAGGNEQFF TGTGCCAGCAGCCCCTCCCCGGGACTAGCGGGGGGGAATGAGCAGTTCTTC TRBJ2-1 TRBV11-2 TRBD2 -
CASSVGLVYNEQFF TGTGCCAGCAGCGTAGGGTTGGTGTACAATGAGCAGTTCTTC TRBJ2-1 TRBV9 - -
CASTRTGDSYEQYF TGTGCCAGCACCAGGACAGGGGACTCCTACGAGCAGTACTTC TRBJ2-7 TRBV5-4 TRBD1 few
CASWGQAHTEAFF TGTGCCAGCTGGGGACAGGCACACACTGAAGCTTTCTTT TRBJ1-1 TRBV2 TRBD1 once
CASSFPRKGQSVSYNEQFF TGTGCCAGCAGTTTTCCCAGAAAGGGACAAAGCGTCTCCTACAATGAGCAGTTCTTC TRBJ2-1 TRBV28 - few
CAISEWGEKLFF TGTGCCATCAGTGAGTGGGGTGAAAAACTGTTTTTT TRBJ1-4 TRBV10-3 - -
CASSYPTESQETQYF TGTGCCAGCAGTTATCCGACAGAGTCGCAAGAGACCCAGTACTTC TRBJ2-5 TRBV6-5 - -
CATSGGPTVDNEQFF TGTGCCACCAGTGGGGGACCCACGGTGGACAATGAGCAGTTCTTC TRBJ2-1 TRBV24-1 - few
CASSLWREVTDTQYF TGTGCCAGCAGTTTATGGCGGGAGGTTACAGATACGCAGTATTTT TRBJ2-3 TRBV12-3/TRBV12-4 TRBD2 -
CASRLAGGGTGELFF TGTGCCAGCAGGTTAGCGGGAGGAGGCACCGGGGAGCTGTTTTTT TRBJ2-2 TRBV2 TRBD2 -
CASSLTETNTGELFF TGTGCCAGCAGTTTAACTGAAACGAACACCGGGGAGCTGTTTTTT TRBJ2-2 TRBV6-4 - few
CATSRVRDTEAFF TGTGCCACCAGCAGAGTCCGTGACACTGAAGCTTTCTTT TRBJ1-1 TRBV15 - few
CASSRSVGSGGGELFF TGTGCCAGCAGCCGCTCTGTTGGTAGCGGTGGCGGGGAGCTGTTTTTT TRBJ2-2 TRBV7-2 - -
CASNPGNQPQHF TGTGCCAGTAACCCGGGAAATCAGCCCCAGCATTTT TRBJ1-5 TRBV19 - -
CASSLTTLAGRYQETQYF TGCGCCAGCAGCTTGACAACGTTAGCGGGGCGGTACCAAGAGACCCAGTACTTC TRBJ2-5 TRBV5-1 TRBD2 -
CASSLGTAGANEQFF TGTGCCAGCAGTTTGGGGACAGCTGGCGCCAATGAGCAGTTCTTC TRBJ2-1 TRBV28 TRBD1 -
CSASGVAIGTGELFF TGCAGTGCTAGCGGGGTCGCCATAGGGACCGGGGAGCTGTTTTTT TRBJ2-2 TRBV20-1 - few
CASSMMDRGLSRHDNEQFF TGTGCCAGCAGTATGATGGACAGGGGGCTAAGCCGACACGACAATGAGCAGTTCTTC TRBJ2-1 TRBV28 TRBD1 -
CASRGGGTGELFF TGTGCCAGCAGAGGCGGGGGGACCGGGGAGCTGTTTTTT TRBJ2-2 TRBV3-1 TRBD2 few
CASSESGLGYTF TGTGCCAGCAGTGAAAGCGGGCTTGGCTACACCTTC TRBJ1-2 TRBV2 - -
CASTPGAGSVYEQYF TGTGCCAGCACGCCTGGGGCTGGCTCGGTGTACGAGCAGTACTTC TRBJ2-7 TRBV7-8 - -
CASSLEGGHYNSPLHF TGTGCCAGCAGCTTAGAGGGGGGGCACTATAATTCACCCCTCCACTTT TRBJ1-6 TRBV7-8 - -
CASRWTGDNEQFF TGCGCCAGCAGGTGGACAGGGGACAATGAGCAGTTCTTC TRBJ2-1 TRBV4-1 TRBD1 few
CASRDTNNNEQFF TGTGCCAGCAGGGACACAAATAACAATGAGCAGTTCTTC TRBJ2-1 TRBV6-6 - -
CASSYGTSGYRAYEQYF TGTGCCAGCAGTTACGGGACTAGCGGATACCGGGCCTACGAGCAGTACTTC TRBJ2-7 TRBV6-5 TRBD2 few
CASSNDIGYEQYF TGTGCCAGTAGTAATGACATCGGCTACGAGCAGTACTTC TRBJ2-7 TRBV19 - once
CASKPQTNQETQYF TGTGCCAGTAAACCCCAGACTAATCAAGAGACCCAGTACTTC TRBJ2-5 TRBV19 - -
CASSRNRDPVSSYNSPLHF TGCGCCAGCAGCCGGAACCGGGACCCGGTGAGCTCCTATAATTCACCCCTCCACTTT TRBJ1-6 TRBV4-1 - few
CATSGRKNEQFF TGTGCCACCAGTGGCAGAAAAAATGAGCAGTTCTTC TRBJ2-1 TRBV24-1 - few
CSARVLRGGVTARDSRKETQYF TGCAGTGCTAGGGTATTAAGGGGTGGTGTCACAGCCCGGGACAGTCGAAAAGAGACCCAGTACTTC TRBJ2-5 TRBV20-1 TRBD1 -
CASSLGASGSIPYEQYF TGCGCCAGCAGCTTGGGTGCTAGCGGGAGTATCCCCTACGAGCAGTACTTC TRBJ2-7 TRBV5-1 TRBD2 -